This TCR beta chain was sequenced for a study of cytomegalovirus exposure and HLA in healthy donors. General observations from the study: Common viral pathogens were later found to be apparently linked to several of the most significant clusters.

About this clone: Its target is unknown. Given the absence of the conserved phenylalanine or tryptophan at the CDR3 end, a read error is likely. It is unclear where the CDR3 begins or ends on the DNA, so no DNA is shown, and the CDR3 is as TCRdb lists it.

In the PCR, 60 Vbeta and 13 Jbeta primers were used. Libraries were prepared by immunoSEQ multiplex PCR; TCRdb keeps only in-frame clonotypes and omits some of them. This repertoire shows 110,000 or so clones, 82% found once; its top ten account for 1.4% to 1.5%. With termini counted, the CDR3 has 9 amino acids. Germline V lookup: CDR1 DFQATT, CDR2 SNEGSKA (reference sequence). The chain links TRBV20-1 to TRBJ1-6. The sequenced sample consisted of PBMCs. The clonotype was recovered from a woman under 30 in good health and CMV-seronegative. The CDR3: CSARKTGSI.